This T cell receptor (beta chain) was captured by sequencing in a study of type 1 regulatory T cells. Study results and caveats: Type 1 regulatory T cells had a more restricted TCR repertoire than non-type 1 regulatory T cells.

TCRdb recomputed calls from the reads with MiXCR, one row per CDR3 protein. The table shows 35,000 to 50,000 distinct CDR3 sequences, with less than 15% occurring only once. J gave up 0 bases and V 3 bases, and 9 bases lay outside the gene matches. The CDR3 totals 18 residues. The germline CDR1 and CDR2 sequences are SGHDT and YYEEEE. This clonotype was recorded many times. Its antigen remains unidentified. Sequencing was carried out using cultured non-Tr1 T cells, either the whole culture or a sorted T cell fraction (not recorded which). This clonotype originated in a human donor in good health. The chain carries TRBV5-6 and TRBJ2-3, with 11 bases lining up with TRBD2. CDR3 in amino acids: CASSSIIAGGTSTDTQYF. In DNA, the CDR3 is TGTGCCAGCAGCTCAATTATAGCGGGAGGGACTAGCACAGATACGCAGTATTTT.